Shown below are 21 T cell receptor beta chains from a single sample sequenced in a study of cytomegalovirus exposure and HLA in healthy donors. In the PCR, 60 Vbeta and 13 Jbeta primers were used. TCRdb keeps only in-frame clones here, not all; method: immunoSEQ multiplex PCR. The sample has 140,000 to 150,000 clones; 77% are singletons. The sequencing sample was made of PBMCs. These TCRs come from a male donor in good health and CMV-seronegative.

This clone was observed once. The chain joins TRBV6-4 to TRBJ1-1, with TRBD1 identical over 8 bases. V gave up 6 bases and J gave up 6 bases; unmatched junction bases: 6. This CDR3 spans 13 amino acids. The germline V gene encodes CDR1 MRHNA and CDR2 SNTAGT. The CDR3 DNA reads as TGTGCCAGCAGCGGACAGGGAAAACCTGAAGCTTTCTTT. Its protein is CASSGQGKPEAFF.

This clone was observed a single time. This chain joins TRBV7-8 and TRBJ2-1, with 9 bases identical to TRBD2. J was trimmed by 5 bases and V by 7 bases; bases with no gene match: 9. CDR1 and CDR2 (germline): SGHVS, FQNEAQ. This CDR3 has 15 residues. Here the CDR3 DNA reads TGTGCCAGCATCAAAGCGGGAGGCACGGACAATGAGCAGTTCTTC. Translation: CASIKAGGTDNEQFF.

This clone has just one count. V gene TRBV11-2 combines with J gene TRBJ2-7, with D possibly matching TRBD1 (5 bases). The germline V gene has CDR1 SGHAT and CDR2 FQNNGV. V lost 2 bases to trimming and J lost 6 bases, with 8 bases between them. CDR3 size: 12 residues. The CDR3, as DNA: TGTGCCAGCAGCTTACAGGGCTTCGAGCAGTACTTC. It codes for CASSLQGFEQYF. The complete variable domain, with remaining parts taken from reference TRBV11-2 and TRBJ2-7, reads EAGVAQSPRYKIIEKRQSVAFWCNPISGHATLYWYQQILGQGPKLLIQFQNNGVVDDSQLPKDRFSAERLKGVDSTLKIQPAKLEDSAVYLCASSLQGFEQYFGPGTRLTVT.

The gene calls are TRBV4-3 and TRBJ2-5, with D tentatively TRBD1 (6 bases). The CDR3 is 14 residues long. V lost 3 bases and J lost 5, with 13 bases in between. Germline V gene data show CDR1 as LGHNA and CDR2 as YSLEER. DNA of the CDR3: TGCGCCAGCAGCCACAACAGGGTTGGGGAGACCCAGTACTTC. As protein: CASSHNRVGETQYF.

The V call is TRBV6-5, the J call TRBJ1-4, with 10 positions matching TRBD1. The ends lost 2 bases at V and 12 bases at J; junction bases unmatched: 6. The germline CDR1 and CDR2 sequences are MNHEY and SVGAGI. This CDR3 spans 14 amino acids. The CDR3 sequence: CASSYEGQGSELFF. The CDR3 nucleotides read TGTGCCAGCAGTTACGAGGGACAGGGGTCAGAACTGTTTTTT.

This clone was detected once. The chain is built from TRBV11-1 and TRBJ1-1, with D possibly being TRBD1 (5 bases). The ends were cut back, 7 bases at V and 7 bases at J, with 22 bases in the middle. The CDR3 covers 15 residues. Germline CDR1 is SGHAT and CDR2 is FQDESV (reference sequence). The CDR3 nucleotides are TGTGCCAGCACCCTTCAAGGGGCTTTCGGTCATGAAGCTTTCTTT. Protein sequence: CASTLQGAFGHEAFF. Supplemented by reference TRBV11-1 and TRBJ1-1, the full variable domain reads EAEVAQSPRYKITEKSQAVAFWCDPISGHATLYWYRQILGQGPELLVQFQDESVVDDSQLPKDRFSAERLKGVDSTLKIQPAELGDSAMYLCASTLQGAFGHEAFFGQGTRLTVV.

The chain employs TRBV18 and TRBJ2-2; D call uncertain. The germline V gene has CDR1 KGHSH and CDR2 LQKENI. The CDR3 has 13 amino acids. V was shortened by 8 bases and J by 3 bases, with 10 bases between the two germline ends. The CDR3 DNA sequence: TGTGCCAGCACTTCCCTTCACACCGGGGAGCTGTTTTTT. This encodes CASTSLHTGELFF.

The chain is built from TRBV9 and TRBJ1-2; possibly TRBD1 for D (6 bases). The germline CDR1 and CDR2 sequences are SGDLS and YYNGEE. The CDR3 extends over 15 amino acids. Trimming pared 1 base from V and 4 bases from J, leaving 14 bases between. CDR3 nucleotides: TGTGCCAGCAGCGTAAGTCAGGGGATTCCCTATGGCTACACCTTC. It codes for CASSVSQGIPYGYTF. Based on the CDR3 plus reference TRBV9 and TRBJ1-2, the full variable domain is DSGVTQTPKHLITATGQRVTLRCSPRSGDLSVYWYQQSLDQGLQFLIQYYNGEERAKGNILERFSAQQFPDLHSELNLSSLELGDSALYFCASSVSQGIPYGYTFGSGTRLTVV.

V usage is TRBV4-3 and J usage is TRBJ2-7, with D possibly TRBD2 on 5 matching bases. Trimming cost V 3 bases and J 2 bases, with 20 bases left between them. Germline V lookup: CDR1 LGHNA, CDR2 YSLEER. The CDR3 covers 17 residues. The CDR3 loop is CASSQGSPSGITYEQYF. The CDR3 region has the DNA TGCGCCAGCAGCCAGGGGAGCCCCTCTGGGATAACCTACGAGCAGTACTTC.

This clone came up once. The gene calls are TRBV7-2 and TRBJ1-2; D not resolved. V lost 1 base and J lost 3, with 12 bases in between. Germline V lookup: CDR1 SGHTA, CDR2 FQGNSA. This CDR3 comprises 15 residues. CDR3 residues: CASSLGGGSDYGYTF. The CDR3, as DNA: TGTGCCAGCAGCTTAGGAGGTGGGTCGGACTATGGCTACACCTTC.

The chain carries TRBV29-1 and TRBJ2-1; D call uncertain. Trimming stripped 4 bases from V and 10 bases from J, with 17 bases between. Germline loops: CDR1 SQVTM, CDR2 ANQGSEA. This CDR3 contains 13 residues. CDR3 loop: CSVAPDFNDEQFF. The DNA for the CDR3 is TGCAGCGTTGCCCCTGACTTTAATGACGAGCAGTTCTTC.

There are a few counts of this clone. The chain employs TRBV6-1 and TRBJ2-5; TRBD2 aligns across 9 bases. Per the germline V gene, CDR1 is MNHNS and CDR2 is SASEGT. The CDR3 covers 15 residues. Trimming took 3 bases from V and 2 from J; bases not matched to a gene: 4. In DNA, the CDR3 is TGTGCCAGCAGTGATATAGCGGGGGATCAAGAGACCCAGTACTTC. Translating gives CASSDIAGDQETQYF.

The chain employs TRBV6-5 and TRBJ2-3, with D tentatively TRBD1 (5 bases). This CDR3 is 12 amino acids long. Germline V gene lookup returns CDR1 MNHEY and CDR2 SVGAGI. Trimming pared 2 bases from V and 6 bases from J, leaving 6 bases between. Here the CDR3 reads CASSYRGDTQYF. CDR3 DNA: TGTGCCAGCAGTTACAGGGGTGATACGCAGTATTTT.

J is TRBJ2-7 and V is TRBV5-6, with unresolved D. The germline V gene has CDR1 SGHDT and CDR2 YYEEEE. The V and J ends lost 6 bases and 7 bases respectively, with 14 bases between them. This CDR3 has 12 amino acids. The CDR3 is CASIRPPGEQYF. CDR3 bases: TGTGCCAGCATCCGGCCCCCCGGGGAGCAGTACTTC. The full variable domain, in which reference TRBV5-6 and TRBJ2-7 provide the parts outside the CDR3, is DAGVTQSPTHLIKTRGQQVTLRCSPKSGHDTVSWYQQALGQGPQFIFQYYEEEERQRGNFPDRFSGHQFPNYSSELNVNALLLGDSALYLCASIRPPGEQYFGPGTRLTVT.

The chain couples TRBV27 to TRBJ1-2; D gene uncertain. Germline assignment: CDR1 MNHEY and CDR2 SMNVEV (reference sequence). This CDR3 comprises 14 residues. Trimming shortened V by 0 bases and J by 2 bases, and 7 bases separated the two germline ends. The CDR3 DNA sequence: TGTGCCAGCAGTTTATCCGTCAGAAACTATGGCTACACCTTC. It is translated as CASSLSVRNYGYTF.

The genes are TRBV5-1 and TRBJ1-1; D remains ambiguous. Germline V CDR1 and CDR2: SGHRS, YFSETQ. The CDR3 runs 14 residues. Trimming stripped 0 bases from V and 0 bases from J, with 6 bases between. The CDR3 DNA is TGCGCCAGCAGCTTGGAACTCCTGAACACTGAAGCTTTCTTT. It is translated as CASSLELLNTEAFF.

CDR3 coding DNA: TGTGCCAGCAGTTTATTCTCCCCAGGGATGGCAGGAGAGACCCAGTACTTC. This gives the protein CASSLFSPGMAGETQYF. The chain is built from TRBV27 and TRBJ2-5, with D possibly matching TRBD1 (5 bases). V shed 1 base and J shed 4 bases, with 19 bases lying between them. The CDR3 is 17 residues long. The germline CDR1 and CDR2 sequences are MNHEY and SMNVEV (reference sequence).

As to this clone: At the DNA level, this CDR3 is encoded by other sequences in the same sample as well. The gene calls are TRBV27 and TRBJ2-7, with TRBD2 matching 8 bases. CDR3 length: 14 residues. V dropped 2 bases and J dropped 0; count of bases not matched to a gene: 0. Germline lookup yields CDR1 MNHEY and CDR2 SMNVEV (reference sequence). The CDR3 DNA reads TGTGCCAGCAGTTTAAGCGGGAGCTCCTACGAGCAGTACTTC. Protein: CASSLSGSSYEQYF.

The CDR3 loop is CASSSPSWVGGGREHF. The CDR3, as DNA: TGTGCCAGCAGCTCCCCTAGCTGGGTTGGGGGAGGTCGGGAGCATTTT. The rearrangement uses TRBV7-2 and TRBJ1-5, with a weak D call TRBD1 (5 bases). Looked up from germline, CDR1 is SGHTA and CDR2 is FQGNSA. This CDR3 spans 16 amino acids. The V and J ends lost 4 bases and 14 bases respectively, with 27 bases between them.

Turning to this clone: In the same sample, other DNA sequences code for this CDR3. The J gene is TRBJ2-5, the V gene TRBV9; D is unresolved. Germline V gene sequence: CDR1 SGDLS, CDR2 YYNGEE. Trimming stripped 3 bases from V and 2 bases from J, with 8 bases between. The length of the CDR3 is 13 residues. The chain's CDR3 is CASSARGQETQYF. In DNA, the CDR3 is TGTGCCAGCAGCGCCAGAGGTCAAGAGACCCAGTACTTC.

This chain links TRBV4-3 with TRBJ1-1; D is unresolved. The CDR3 is 15 residues long. Trimming took off 1 base at V and 3 bases at J, with 12 bases between the two ends. Germline loops: CDR1 LGHNA, CDR2 YSLEER. The CDR3 loop reads CASSQGVRIDTEAFF. The CDR3 nucleotides are TGCGCCAGCAGCCAAGGGGTCAGGATAGACACTGAAGCTTTCTTT.